This T cell receptor (beta chain) was identified in a study of cytomegalovirus exposure and HLA in healthy donors. Background on the study: A later analysis reported the 90 to 150 validation repertoires used the same platform as the 550 to 700 first-cohort repertoires. Study-wide results and caveats: High specificity and sensitivity for cytomegalovirus status were reported for the classifier. In vitro testing confirmed three CMV-associated chains as specific for CMV antigens.

Points on this clone: The antigen is unknown.

The method was immunoSEQ multiplex PCR; TCRdb's version includes in-frame clones alone and lacks a portion of them. The sample includes roughly 120,000 clones, approximately 88% of them seen just once. While the first cohort had 650 to 850 subjects, the donors belonged to the separate validation cohort of about 120 subjects. V was pared by 4 bases and J by 6 bases, with 22 bases between. The CDR3 runs to 18 residues. Germline assignment: CDR1 SGHDN and CDR2 FVKESK. Sequences were obtained from PBMCs. This receptor was obtained from a man aged 18 to 30 in good health and CMV-seronegative. V and J are TRBV14 and TRBJ1-6; D is undetermined. CDR3 bases: TGTGCCAGCAGCCCCGGGGTGGGCCAGATTGCCCTTAATTCACCCCTCCACTTT. Its translation is CASSPGVGQIALNSPLHF.